The 5 T cell receptor beta chains below all came from one sample that was sequenced in a study of CD8+ T cells in alopecia areata. Stated treatment: oral pan-JAK inhibitor, 5-10 mg twice daily. Extracted RNA was reverse transcribed, and the resulting cDNA served as sequencing template. Sequenced by immunoSEQ multiplex PCR; TCRdb stores in-frame clones only, minus some. The repertoire has approximately 210,000 clones, under 70% of them found once; the top ten carry about 4%. This specimen was CD4+ T cells sorted from blood, taken at week 4, from a patient treated with tofacitinib. These receptors were collected from a human donor with alopecia areata.

This clone was seen a handful of times. The CDR3 bases are TGTGCCAGCTCATCGGGACAGGGCTGGGGCACTGAAGCTTTCTTT. It codes for CASSSGQGWGTEAFF. The chain carries TRBV18 and TRBJ1-1; TRBD1 agrees at 9 bases. Unmatched junction bases numbered 8, after V lost 5 bases and J lost 4 bases. The germline V gene encodes CDR1 KGHSH and CDR2 LQKENI. This CDR3 has 15 amino acids.

CDR3 sequence reads: CASSFGHEYGYTF. CDR3 DNA: TGTGCCAGCAGTTTCGGGCACGAATATGGCTACACCTTC. The chain is built from TRBV6-6 and TRBJ1-2; D remains ambiguous. CDR3 size: 13 residues. V lost 4 bases and J 5 bases, leaving 11 bases between the germline ends. Germline lookup yields CDR1 MNHNY and CDR2 SVGAGI (reference sequence).

The rearrangement links TRBV7-3 to TRBJ1-1; D is ambiguous. The CDR3 loop spans 13 amino acids. Trimming took 3 bases from V and 8 from J, leaving 13 bases between them. The V gene's germline CDR1 is SGHTA and CDR2 FQGTGA. The CDR3 is CASSLGVISEAFF. For the CDR3, the DNA is TGTGCCAGCAGCTTGGGTGTGATATCCGAAGCTTTCTTT.

This rearrangement joins TRBV30 to TRBJ2-1, with a possible D match to TRBD1 (6 bases). CDR3 size: 13 residues. V lost 5 bases to trimming and J lost 12 bases, with 20 bases between them. The germline V gene encodes CDR1 GTSNPN and CDR2 SVGIG (reference sequence). The DNA for the CDR3 is TGTGCCTGGGCCCTAACCTCAGGGGAGTGGCAGTTCTTC. Its protein product is CAWALTSGEWQFF.

V is TRBV10-2 and J is TRBJ2-7; 10 positions agree with TRBD1. Germline loops: CDR1 WSHSY, CDR2 SAAADI. The ends lost 0 bases at V and 11 bases at J; junction bases unmatched: 4. There are 13 residues in the CDR3. The CDR3 region has the DNA TGCGCCAGCAGTGAGTCGGGGACAGGGGTGGAGTACTTC. Protein sequence: CASSESGTGVEYF.